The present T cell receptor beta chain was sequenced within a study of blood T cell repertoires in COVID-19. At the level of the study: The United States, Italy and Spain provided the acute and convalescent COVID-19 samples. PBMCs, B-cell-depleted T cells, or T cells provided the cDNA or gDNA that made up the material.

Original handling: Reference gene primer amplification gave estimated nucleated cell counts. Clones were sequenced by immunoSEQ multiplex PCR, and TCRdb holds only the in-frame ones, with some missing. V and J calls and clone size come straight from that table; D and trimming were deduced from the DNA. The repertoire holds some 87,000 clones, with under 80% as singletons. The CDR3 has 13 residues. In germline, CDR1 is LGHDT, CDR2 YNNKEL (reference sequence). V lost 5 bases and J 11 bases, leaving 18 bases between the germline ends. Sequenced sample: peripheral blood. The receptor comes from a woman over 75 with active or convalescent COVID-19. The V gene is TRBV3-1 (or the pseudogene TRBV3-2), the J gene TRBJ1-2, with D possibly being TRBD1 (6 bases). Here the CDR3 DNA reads TGTGCCAGCAGCTCCTCGACAGGTTTATTTTACACCTTC. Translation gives CASSSSTGLFYTF.